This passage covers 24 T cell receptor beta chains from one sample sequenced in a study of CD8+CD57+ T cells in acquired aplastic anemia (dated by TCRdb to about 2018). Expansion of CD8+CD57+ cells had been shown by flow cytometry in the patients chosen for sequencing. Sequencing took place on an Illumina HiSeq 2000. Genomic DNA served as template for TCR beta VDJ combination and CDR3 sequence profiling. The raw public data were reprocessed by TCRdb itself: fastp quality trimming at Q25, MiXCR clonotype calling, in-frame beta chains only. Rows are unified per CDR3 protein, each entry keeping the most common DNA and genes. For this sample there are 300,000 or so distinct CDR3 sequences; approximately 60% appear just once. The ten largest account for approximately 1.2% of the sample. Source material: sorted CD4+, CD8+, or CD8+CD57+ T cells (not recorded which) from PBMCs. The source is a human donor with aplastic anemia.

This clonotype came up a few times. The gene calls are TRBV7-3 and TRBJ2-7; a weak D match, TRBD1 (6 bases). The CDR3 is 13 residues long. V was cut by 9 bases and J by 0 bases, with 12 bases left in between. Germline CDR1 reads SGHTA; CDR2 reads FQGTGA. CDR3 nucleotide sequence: TGTGCCAGTAAGCAGGGGAGCTCCTACGAGCAGTACTTC. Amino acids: CASKQGSSYEQYF.

CDR3 nucleotides: TGTGCCAGCAGCTTATTACGGACAGGAAATTCACCCCTCCACTTT. Residues: CASSLLRTGNSPLHF. This chain links TRBV7-9 with TRBJ1-6; 7 bases are shared with TRBD1. Germline CDR1 reads SEHNR; CDR2 reads FQNEAQ (reference sequence). This CDR3 region has 15 residues. Germline trimming cut 2 bases from V and 7 bases from J; bases unmatched to any gene: 5. Looking up the rest from reference TRBV7-9 and TRBJ1-6 gives the full variable domain: DTGVSQNPRHKITKRGQNVTFRCDPISEHNRLYWYRQTLGQGPEFLTYFQNEAQLEKSRLLSDRFSAERPKGSFSTLEIQRTEQGDSAMYLCASSLLRTGNSPLHFGNGTRLTVT.

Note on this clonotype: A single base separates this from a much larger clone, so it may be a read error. The CDR3 bases are TGTGCCAGCAGTTCCAGGGAAGTGGAGACTGAAGCTTTCTTT. It yields the protein CASSSREVETEAFF. The rearrangement uses TRBV12-3 or TRBV12-4 and TRBJ1-1; perhaps TRBD1 as D (5 bases). V was pared by 4 bases and J by 5 bases, with 14 bases between. The CDR3 covers 14 residues.

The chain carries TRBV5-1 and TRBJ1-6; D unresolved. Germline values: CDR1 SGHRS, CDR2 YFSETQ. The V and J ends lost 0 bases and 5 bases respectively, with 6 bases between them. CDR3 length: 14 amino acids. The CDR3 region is CASSLDADNSPLHF. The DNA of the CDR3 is TGCGCCAGCAGCTTGGACGCCGATAATTCACCCCTCCACTTT.

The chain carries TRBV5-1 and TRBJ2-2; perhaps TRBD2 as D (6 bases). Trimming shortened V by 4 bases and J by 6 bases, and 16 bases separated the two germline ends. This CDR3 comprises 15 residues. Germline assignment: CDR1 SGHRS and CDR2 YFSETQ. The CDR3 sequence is CASSREHRTAGELFF. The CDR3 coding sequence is TGCGCCAGCAGCCGGGAGCACCGAACGGCCGGGGAGCTGTTTTTT.

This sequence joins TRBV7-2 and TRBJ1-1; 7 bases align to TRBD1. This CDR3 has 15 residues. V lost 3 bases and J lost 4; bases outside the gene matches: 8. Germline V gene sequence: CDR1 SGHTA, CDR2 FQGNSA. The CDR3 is CASSFHSGGVTEAFF. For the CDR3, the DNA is TGTGCCAGCAGCTTTCATTCAGGGGGGGTCACTGAAGCTTTCTTT.

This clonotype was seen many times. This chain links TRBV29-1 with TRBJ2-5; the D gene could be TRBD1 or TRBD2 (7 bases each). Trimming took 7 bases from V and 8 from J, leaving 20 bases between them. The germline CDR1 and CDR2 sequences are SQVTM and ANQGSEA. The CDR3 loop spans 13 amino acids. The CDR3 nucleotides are TGCAGCGGGGGAGGGGGCGCCGAGGGAACCCAGTACTTC. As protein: CSGGGGAEGTQYF.

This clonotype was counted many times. CDR3 DNA: TGTGCCACCAGAGGGGGGCCAGCAACTAATGAAAAACTGTTTTTT. It encodes CATRGGPATNEKLFF. This chain joins TRBV15 and TRBJ1-4; D possibly corresponds to TRBD1 (6 bases). Germline CDR1 LNHNV, CDR2 YYDKDF (reference sequence). The CDR3 contains 15 residues. V lost 6 bases and J lost 0, with 11 bases in between.

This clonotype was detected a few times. CDR3 protein: CATSDSSYEQYF. In DNA form, the CDR3 reads TGTGCCACCTCGGACAGCTCCTACGAGCAGTACTTC. The V gene is TRBV19, the J gene TRBJ2-7, with a weak D call TRBD1 (6 bases). Trimming shortened V by 10 bases and J by 0 bases, and 10 bases separated the two germline ends. There are 12 residues in the CDR3. Germline CDR1 reads LNHDA; CDR2 reads SQIVND (reference sequence).

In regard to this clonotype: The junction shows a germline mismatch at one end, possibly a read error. CDR3 sequence (DNA): TGTGCCAGCAGCCTCGGGACTAGCGGGAGAGGGGAGCTGTTTTTT. The encoded protein is CASSLGTSGRGELFF. The J gene is TRBJ2-2, the V gene TRBV5-1; 14 bases align to TRBD2. CDR1 is SGHRS, CDR2 YFSETQ, per germline. The CDR3 loop spans 15 amino acids.

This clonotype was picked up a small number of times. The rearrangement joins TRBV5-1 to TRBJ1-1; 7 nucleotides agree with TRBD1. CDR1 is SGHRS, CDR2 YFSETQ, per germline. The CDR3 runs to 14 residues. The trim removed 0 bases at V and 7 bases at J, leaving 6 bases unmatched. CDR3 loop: CASSLETGRFEAFF. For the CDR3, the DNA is TGCGCCAGCAGCTTGGAGACAGGGAGGTTTGAAGCTTTCTTT.

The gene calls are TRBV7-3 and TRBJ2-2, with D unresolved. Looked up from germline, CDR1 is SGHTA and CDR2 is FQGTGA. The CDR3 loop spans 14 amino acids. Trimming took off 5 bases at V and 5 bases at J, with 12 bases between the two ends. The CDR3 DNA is TGTGCCAGCAGCCTGGGCCCCTCTACCGGGGAGCTGTTTTTT. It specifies CASSLGPSTGELFF. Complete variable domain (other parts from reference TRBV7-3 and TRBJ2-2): GAGVSQTPSNKVTEKGKYVELRCDPISGHTALYWYRQSLGQGPEFLIYFQGTGAADDSGLPNDRFFAVRPEGSVSTLKIQRTERGDSAVYLCASSLGPSTGELFFGEGSRLTVL.

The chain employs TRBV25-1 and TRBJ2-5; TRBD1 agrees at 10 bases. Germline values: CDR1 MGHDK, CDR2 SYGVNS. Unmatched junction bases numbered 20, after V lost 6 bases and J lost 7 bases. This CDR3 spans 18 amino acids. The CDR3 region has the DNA TGTGCCAGCAGCGGGGGGGGGGTGACAGGGGGCGGGGAAGGGACCCAGTACTTC. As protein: CASSGGGVTGGGEGTQYF.

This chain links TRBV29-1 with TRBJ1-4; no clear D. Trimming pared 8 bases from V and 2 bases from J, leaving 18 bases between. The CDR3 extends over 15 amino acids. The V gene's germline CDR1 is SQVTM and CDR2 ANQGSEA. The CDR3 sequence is CSQGGVDGTNEKLFF. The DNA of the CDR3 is TGCAGCCAAGGTGGGGTGGACGGTACTAATGAAAAACTGTTTTTT.

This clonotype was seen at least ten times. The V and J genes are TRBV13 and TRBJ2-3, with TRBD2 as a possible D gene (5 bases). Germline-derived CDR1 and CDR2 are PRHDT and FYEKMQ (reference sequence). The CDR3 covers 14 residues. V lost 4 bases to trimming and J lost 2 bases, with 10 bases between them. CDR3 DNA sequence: TGTGCCAGCAGCTCAGACGGACTCACAGATACGCAGTATTTT. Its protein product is CASSSDGLTDTQYF.

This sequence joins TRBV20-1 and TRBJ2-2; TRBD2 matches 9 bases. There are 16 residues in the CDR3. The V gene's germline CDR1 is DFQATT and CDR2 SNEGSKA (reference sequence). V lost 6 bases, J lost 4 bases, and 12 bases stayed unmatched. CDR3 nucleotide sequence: TGCAGTGCCATCCTAGCGGGGAGGGCGCGCACCGGGGAGCTGTTTTTT. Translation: CSAILAGRARTGELFF.

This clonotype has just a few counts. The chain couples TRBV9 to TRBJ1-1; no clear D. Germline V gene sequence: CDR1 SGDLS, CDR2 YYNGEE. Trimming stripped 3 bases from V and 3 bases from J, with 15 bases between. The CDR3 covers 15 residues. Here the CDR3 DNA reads TGTGCCAGCAGCGCCAGTCTGCGGCGGGACACTGAAGCTTTCTTT. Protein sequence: CASSASLRRDTEAFF.

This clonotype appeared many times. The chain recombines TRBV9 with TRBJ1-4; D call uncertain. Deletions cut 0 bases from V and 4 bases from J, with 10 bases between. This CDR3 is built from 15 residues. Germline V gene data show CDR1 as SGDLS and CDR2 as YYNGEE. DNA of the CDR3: TGTGCCAGCAGCGTAGGAGGTGGGGATAATGAAAAACTGTTTTTT. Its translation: CASSVGGGDNEKLFF.

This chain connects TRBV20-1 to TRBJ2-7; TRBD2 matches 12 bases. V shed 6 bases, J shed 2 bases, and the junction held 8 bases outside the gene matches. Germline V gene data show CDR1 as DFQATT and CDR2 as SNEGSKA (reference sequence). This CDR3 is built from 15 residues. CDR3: CSAMGLAGGTYEQYF. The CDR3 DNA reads TGCAGTGCAATGGGGCTAGCGGGGGGGACCTACGAGCAGTACTTC.

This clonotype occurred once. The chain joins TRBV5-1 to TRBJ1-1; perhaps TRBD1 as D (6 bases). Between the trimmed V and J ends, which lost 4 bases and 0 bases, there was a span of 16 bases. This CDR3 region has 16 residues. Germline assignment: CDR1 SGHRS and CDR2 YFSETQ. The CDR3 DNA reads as TGCGCCAGCAGCGAACGAACCGGGACACTGAACACTGAAGCTTTCTTT. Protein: CASSERTGTLNTEAFF.

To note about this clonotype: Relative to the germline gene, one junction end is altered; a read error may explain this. The CDR3 sequence is CASSWGGQTNYGYTF. The DNA for the CDR3 is TGTGCCAGCAGTTGGGGGGGACAGACTAACTATGGCTACACCTTC. The rearrangement links TRBV10-3 to TRBJ1-2, with TRBD1 matching 7 bases. Per germline, CDR1 ENHRY and CDR2 SYGVKD. CDR3 length equals 15 residues.

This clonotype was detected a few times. The CDR3 DNA reads TGTGCCAGCAGTCTGAAGTATGAGGGCCAGCCCCAGCATTTT. This codes for CASSLKYEGQPQHF. The chain links TRBV12-3 or TRBV12-4 to TRBJ1-5; D unresolved. V dropped 5 bases and J dropped 7 bases, with 15 bases sitting between them. The CDR3 totals 14 residues.

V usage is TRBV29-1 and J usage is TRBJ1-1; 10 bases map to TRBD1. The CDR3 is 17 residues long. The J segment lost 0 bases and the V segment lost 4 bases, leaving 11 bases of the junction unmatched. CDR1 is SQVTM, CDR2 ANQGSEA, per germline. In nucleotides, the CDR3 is TGCAGCGTTGGGAGCCCACCGGGACAGGGGATGAACACTGAAGCTTTCTTT. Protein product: CSVGSPPGQGMNTEAFF.

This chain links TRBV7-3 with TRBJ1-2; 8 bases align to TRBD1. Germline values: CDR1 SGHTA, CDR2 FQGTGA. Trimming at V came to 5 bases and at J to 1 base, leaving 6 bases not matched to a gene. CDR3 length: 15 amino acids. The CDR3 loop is CASSLDRGSNYGYTF. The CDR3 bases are TGTGCCAGCAGCCTCGACAGGGGAAGTAACTATGGCTACACCTTC.